This entry is about one T cell receptor beta chain. Antigen unknown. These data are taken from a study of T cell responses to AZD1222 COVID-19 vaccine. General study findings and limits: Baseline serology detected seropositivity in only 5 or 6 AZD1222 recipients. Regions 160-218 and 743-854 held dominance among vaccine-associated CD4 TCRs, which spanned spike. Unmutated regions of variants are reportedly targeted by nearly half of spike-specific TCRs.

Clones were sequenced by immunoSEQ multiplex PCR, and TCRdb holds only the in-frame ones, with some missing. The repertoire holds around 200,000 clones, with approximately 94% as singletons. Pooling of second doses given at about 4 or about 12 weeks was done. Germline V gives CDR1 KGHDR, CDR2 SFDVKD. V lost 5 bases, J lost 5 bases, and 4 bases stayed unmatched. The CDR3 sequence is 14 residues long. The J gene is TRBJ1-1, the V gene TRBV24-1, with 10 positions matching TRBD1. The sample consisted of peripheral blood, taken 28 days after the second AZD1222 dose. The clonotype originates from an adult who received the AZD1222 COVID-19 vaccine. The CDR3 is CATSGTGGSTEAFF. DNA for the CDR3: TGTGCCACCAGTGGGACAGGGGGGAGTACTGAAGCTTTCTTT.